The clone carrying this T cell receptor (beta chain) was seen more than once but under ten times. Using its own MiXCR run on the reads, TCRdb lists one record per CDR3 protein. The sample contains 25,000 to 30,000 distinct CDR3 sequences, 15% to 20% of which appear only once. This CDR3 has 16 amino acids. The V end was cut by 0 bases, the J end by 2 bases, with 10 bases between. Per germline, CDR1 MNHEY and CDR2 SMNVEV (reference sequence). This entry belongs to a study of patients with pleural tuberculosis. The chain recombines TRBV27 with TRBJ1-4; D not certain. The receptor comes from a human donor with pleural tuberculosis. Sequences were obtained from peripheral blood. The DNA of the CDR3 is TGTGCCAGCAGTTTATCAGGCGGGTCTACTAATGAAAAACTGTTTTTT. Protein product: CASSLSGGSTNEKLFF.